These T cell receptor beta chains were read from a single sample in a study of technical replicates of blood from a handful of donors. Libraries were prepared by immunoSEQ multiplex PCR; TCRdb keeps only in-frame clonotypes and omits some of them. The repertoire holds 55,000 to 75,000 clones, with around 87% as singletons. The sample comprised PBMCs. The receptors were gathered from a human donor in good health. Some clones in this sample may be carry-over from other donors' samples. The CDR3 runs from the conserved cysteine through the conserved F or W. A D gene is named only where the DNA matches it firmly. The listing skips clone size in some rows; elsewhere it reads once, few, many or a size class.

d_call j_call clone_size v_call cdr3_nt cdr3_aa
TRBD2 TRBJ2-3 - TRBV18 TGTGCCAGCTCACCCCAGGGACTAGCGGGGGACACAGATACGCAGTATTTT CASSPQGLAGDTDTQYF
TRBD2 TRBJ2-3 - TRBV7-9 TGTGCCAGCAGCGCCCGGGTTTTTAGCGGGGGTGTCGACACGCAGTATTTT CASSARVFSGGVDTQYF
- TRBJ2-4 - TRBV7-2 TGTGCCAGCAGCCTAGGGCTTCCGCAGAAAAACATTCAGTACTTC CASSLGLPQKNIQYF
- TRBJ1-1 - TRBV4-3 TGCGCCAGCAGCCAAGGTACACCGTCCAAAACTGAAGCTTTCTTT CASSQGTPSKTEAFF
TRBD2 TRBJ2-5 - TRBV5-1 TGCGCCAGCAGCTTGGTGGGACTAGCGGGAGAAGAGACCCAGTACTTC CASSLVGLAGEETQYF
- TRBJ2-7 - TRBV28 TGTGCCAGCAGGTCGTTAGTCCTAAGCGAGCAGTACTTC CASRSLVLSEQYF
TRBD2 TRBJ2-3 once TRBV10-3 TGTGCCATCAGTGGGGCTAGCGGGGGGAGTGATACGCAGTATTTT CAISGASGGSDTQYF
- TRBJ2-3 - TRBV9 TGTGCCAGCAGCGTAGTGTCCAAGGGGGGCACAGATACGCAGTATTTT CASSVVSKGGTDTQYF
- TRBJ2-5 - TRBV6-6 TGTGCCAGCAGTTCCAGCGGAGAGACCCAGTACTTC CASSSSGETQYF
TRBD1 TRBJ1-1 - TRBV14 TGTGCCAGCAGCCAAGAAGATCAGGGGGACAGGAGGAACACTGAAGCTTTCTTT CASSQEDQGDRRNTEAFF
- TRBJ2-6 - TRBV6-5 TGTGCCAGCAGTTACTTCGGGTCTGGGGCCAACGTCCTGACTTTC CASSYFGSGANVLTF
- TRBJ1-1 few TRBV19 TGTGCCAGTAGTATAGAAGACAGTAACACTGAAGCTTTCTTT CASSIEDSNTEAFF
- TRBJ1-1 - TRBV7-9 TGTGCCAGCAGCTTGATGGCCTCCACTGAAGCTTTCTTT CASSLMASTEAFF
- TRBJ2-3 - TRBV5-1 TGCGCCAGCAGCTTGATCTCTTCTAGCACAGATACGCAGTATTTT CASSLISSSTDTQYF
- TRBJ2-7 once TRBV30 TGTGCCTGGCGAGGGAAAGGGGGCTACGAGCAGTACTTC CAWRGKGGYEQYF
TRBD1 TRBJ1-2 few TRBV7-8 TGTGCCAGCAGTCTTTTCCGGGACAGCAACTATGGCTACACCTTC CASSLFRDSNYGYTF
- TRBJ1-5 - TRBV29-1 TGCAGCGTTGAAACAGGTGACAATCAGCCCCAGCATTTT CSVETGDNQPQHF
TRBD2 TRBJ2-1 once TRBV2 TGTGCCGCTACGGTCGGCGCGGGAGGCTCAAATGAGCAGTTCTTC CAATVGAGGSNEQFF
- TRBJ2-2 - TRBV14 TGTGCCAGCAGCCAAGCCATTACCGGGGAGCTGTTTTTT CASSQAITGELFF
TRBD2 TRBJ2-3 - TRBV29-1 TGCAGCGTTGAAACTAGCGGAGGGGGCACAGATACGCAGTATTTT CSVETSGGGTDTQYF
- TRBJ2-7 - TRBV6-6 TGTGCCAGCAGTAACACACTGGGGCCCTACGAGCAGTACTTC CASSNTLGPYEQYF
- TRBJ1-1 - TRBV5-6 TGTGCCAGCAGCTTGAGGGGGAGGAACACTGAAGCTTTCTTT CASSLRGRNTEAFF
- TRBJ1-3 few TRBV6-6 TGTGCCAGCACCATAAGGGGGGGGCACTCTGGAAACACCATATATTTT CASTIRGGHSGNTIYF